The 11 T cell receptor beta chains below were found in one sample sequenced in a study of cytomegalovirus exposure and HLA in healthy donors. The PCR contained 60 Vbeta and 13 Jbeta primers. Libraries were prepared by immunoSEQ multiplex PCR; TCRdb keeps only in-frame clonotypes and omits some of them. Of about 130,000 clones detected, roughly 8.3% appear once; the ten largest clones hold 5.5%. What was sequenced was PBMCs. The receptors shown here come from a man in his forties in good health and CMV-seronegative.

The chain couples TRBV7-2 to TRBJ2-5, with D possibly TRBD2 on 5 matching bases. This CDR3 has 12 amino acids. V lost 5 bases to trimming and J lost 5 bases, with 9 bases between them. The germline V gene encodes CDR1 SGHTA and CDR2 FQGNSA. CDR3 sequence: CASSPRRETQYF. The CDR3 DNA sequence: TGTGCCAGCAGCCCGCGGAGGGAGACCCAGTACTTC.

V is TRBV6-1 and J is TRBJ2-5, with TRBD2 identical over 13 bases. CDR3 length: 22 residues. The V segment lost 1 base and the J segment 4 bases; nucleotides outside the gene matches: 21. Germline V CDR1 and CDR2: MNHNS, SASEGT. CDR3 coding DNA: TGTGCCAGCAGTGAAGGTCACAGGTGGACTAGCGGGGGCCCCCCCTTTCGAGAGACCCAGTACTTC. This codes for CASSEGHRWTSGGPPFRETQYF.

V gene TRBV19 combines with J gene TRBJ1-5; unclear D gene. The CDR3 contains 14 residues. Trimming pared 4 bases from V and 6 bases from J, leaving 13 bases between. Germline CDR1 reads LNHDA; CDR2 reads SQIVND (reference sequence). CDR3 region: CASSTSPRIQPQHF. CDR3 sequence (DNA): TGTGCCAGTAGTACCTCCCCCAGGATTCAGCCCCAGCATTTT.

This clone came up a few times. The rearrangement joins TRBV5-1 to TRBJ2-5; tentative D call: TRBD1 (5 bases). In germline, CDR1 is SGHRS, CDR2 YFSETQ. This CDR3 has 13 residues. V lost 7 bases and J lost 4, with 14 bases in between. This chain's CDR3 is CASRSRQLETQYF. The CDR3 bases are TGCGCCAGCCGGTCACGACAGCTAGAGACCCAGTACTTC.

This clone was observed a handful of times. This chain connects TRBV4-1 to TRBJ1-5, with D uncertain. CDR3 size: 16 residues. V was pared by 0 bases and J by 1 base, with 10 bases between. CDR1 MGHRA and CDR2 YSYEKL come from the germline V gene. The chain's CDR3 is CASSQDLFGSNQPQHF. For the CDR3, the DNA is TGCGCCAGCAGCCAAGACCTTTTCGGGAGCAATCAGCCCCAGCATTTT.

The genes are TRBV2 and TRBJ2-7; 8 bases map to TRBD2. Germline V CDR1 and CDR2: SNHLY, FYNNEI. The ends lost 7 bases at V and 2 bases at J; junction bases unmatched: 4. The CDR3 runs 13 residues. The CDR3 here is CASTGGLAYEQYF. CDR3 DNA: TGTGCCAGCACGGGGGGACTAGCCTACGAGCAGTACTTC.

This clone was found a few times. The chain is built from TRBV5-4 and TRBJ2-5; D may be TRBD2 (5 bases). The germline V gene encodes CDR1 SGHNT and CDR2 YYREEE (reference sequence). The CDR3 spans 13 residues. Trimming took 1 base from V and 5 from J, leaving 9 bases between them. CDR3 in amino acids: CASSLNRGETQYF. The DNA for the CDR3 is TGTGCCAGCAGCTTGAATAGAGGGGAGACCCAGTACTTC.

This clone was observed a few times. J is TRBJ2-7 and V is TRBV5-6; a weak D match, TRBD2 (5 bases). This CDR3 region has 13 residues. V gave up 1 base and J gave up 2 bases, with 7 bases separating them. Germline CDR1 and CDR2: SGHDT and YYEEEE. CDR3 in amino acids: CASSLRSAYEQYF. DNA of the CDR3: TGTGCCAGCAGCTTGCGTAGCGCCTACGAGCAGTACTTC.

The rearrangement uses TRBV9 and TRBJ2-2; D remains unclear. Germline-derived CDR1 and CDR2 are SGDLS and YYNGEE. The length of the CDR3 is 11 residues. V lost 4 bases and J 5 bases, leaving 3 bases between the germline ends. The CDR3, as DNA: TGTGCCAGCAGCTCGACCGGGGAGCTGTTTTTT. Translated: CASSSTGELFF. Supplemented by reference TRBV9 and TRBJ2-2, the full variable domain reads DSGVTQTPKHLITATGQRVTLRCSPRSGDLSVYWYQQSLDQGLQFLIQYYNGEERAKGNILERFSAQQFPDLHSELNLSSLELGDSALYFCASSSTGELFFGEGSRLTVL.

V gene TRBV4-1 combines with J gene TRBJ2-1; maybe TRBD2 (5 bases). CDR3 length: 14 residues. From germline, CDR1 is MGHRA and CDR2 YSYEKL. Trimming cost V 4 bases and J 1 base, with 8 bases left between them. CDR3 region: CASSPEGSYNEQFF. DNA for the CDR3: TGCGCCAGCAGCCCCGAGGGATCCTACAATGAGCAGTTCTTC.

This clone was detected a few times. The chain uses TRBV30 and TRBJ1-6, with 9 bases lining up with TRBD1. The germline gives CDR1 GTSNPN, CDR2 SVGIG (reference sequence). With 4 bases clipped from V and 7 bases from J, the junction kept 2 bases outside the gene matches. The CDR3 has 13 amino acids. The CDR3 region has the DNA TGTGCCTGGAAGACAGGGGGAAATTCACCCCTCCACTTT. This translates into CAWKTGGNSPLHF.